This T cell receptor beta chain was observed in a study of T cells after yellow fever vaccination. Whole-study context: Fractions low in cell number were prepared with SMART-Seq v4 Ultra Low Input.

The sample holds many counts of this clonotype. Its cognate antigen is unknown. The authors made TCR cDNA by 5'RACE template switching, adding a universal primer site and UMIs. Each CDR3 protein is one row after TCRdb ran MiXCR on the 5' RACE reads. The sample carries more than 350,000 distinct CDR3 sequences, under 14% recorded once. General study results and limits: Booster sampling recovered most clones from primary vaccination (about 97% CD4, roughly 88% CD8). Contamination of FACS-sorted repertoires by abundant clonotypes from the bulk population could occur.

Germline V CDR1 and CDR2: SEHNR, FQNEAQ (reference sequence). V lost 1 base and J lost 8, with 15 bases in between. The CDR3 runs 15 residues. The V and J genes are TRBV7-9 and TRBJ2-1; D call uncertain. The sample consisted of PBMCs, taken on the day of the first yellow fever vaccination. This receptor was taken from a young man who received the YFV17D yellow fever vaccine. CDR3 DNA sequence: TGTGCCAGCAGCTTAGTATCGAGCGTCTCAGATGAGCAGTTCTTC. This gives the protein CASSLVSSVSDEQFF.